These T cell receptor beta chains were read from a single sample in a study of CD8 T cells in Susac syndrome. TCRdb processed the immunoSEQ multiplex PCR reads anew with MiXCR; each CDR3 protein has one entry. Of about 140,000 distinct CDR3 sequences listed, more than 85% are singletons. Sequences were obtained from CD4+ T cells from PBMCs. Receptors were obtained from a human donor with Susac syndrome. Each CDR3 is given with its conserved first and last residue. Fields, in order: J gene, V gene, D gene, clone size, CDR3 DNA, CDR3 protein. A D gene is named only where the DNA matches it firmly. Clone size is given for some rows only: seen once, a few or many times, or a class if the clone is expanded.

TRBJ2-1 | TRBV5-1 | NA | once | TGCGCCAGCAGCTTGGGGGCAGGGGAACCCTGGAGTGAGCAGTTCTTC | CASSLGAGEPWSEQFF
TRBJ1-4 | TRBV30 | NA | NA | TGTGCCTGGAGCAGGGGAGGGAGGGAAAAACTGTTTTTT | CAWSRGGREKLFF
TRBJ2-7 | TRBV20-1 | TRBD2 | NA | TGCAGTGCTAGTCGGGGACTAGCGGGAGACGAGCAGTACTTC | CSASRGLAGDEQYF
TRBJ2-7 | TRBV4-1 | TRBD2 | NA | TGCGCCAGCAGCCAAGTTCCGACACGGGGGGGAGCCTACGAGCAGTACTTC | CASSQVPTRGGAYEQYF
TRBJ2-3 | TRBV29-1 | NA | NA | TGCAGCGTCTACCTTGGAGATACGCAGTATTTT | CSVYLGDTQYF
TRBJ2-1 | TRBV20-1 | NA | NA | TGCAGTGCTAGGGGGTTGAATGAGCAGTTCTTC | CSARGLNEQFF
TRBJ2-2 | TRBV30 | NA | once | TGTGCCTGGAGCAGTCTAGCGCGGAACACCGGGGAGCTGTTTTTT | CAWSSLARNTGELFF
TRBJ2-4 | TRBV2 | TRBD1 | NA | TGTGCCAGCAGCGCCGACAGGGATTTGCTTCAGTACTTC | CASSADRDLLQYF
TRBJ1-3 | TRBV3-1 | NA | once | TGTGCCAGCAGCCGTCAGAGAAGCTCTGGAAACACCATATATTTT | CASSRQRSSGNTIYF
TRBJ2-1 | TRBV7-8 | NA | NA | TGTGCCAGCAGCTTAACAGAATCCAGCTCCTACAATGAGCAGTTCTTC | CASSLTESSSYNEQFF
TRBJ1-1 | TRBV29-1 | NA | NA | TGCAGCGTCCGGGGCAGGGATAGCACTGAAGCTTTCTTT | CSVRGRDSTEAFF
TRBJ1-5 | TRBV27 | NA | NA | TGTGCCAGCAGTTCACACGGACTGCCCGATCAGCCCCAGCATTTT | CASSSHGLPDQPQHF
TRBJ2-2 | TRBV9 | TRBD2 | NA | TGTGCCAGCAGCCCCGAGACTAGCCCCGGGGAGCTGTTTTTT | CASSPETSPGELFF
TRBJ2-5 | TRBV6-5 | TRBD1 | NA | TGTGCCAGTGGTATAGAACAGGGGGGAGAGACCCAGTACTTC | CASGIEQGGETQYF
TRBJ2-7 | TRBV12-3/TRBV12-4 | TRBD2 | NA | TGTGCCAGCAGTCCCCAATGGACTAGCGGGAGCGAGCAGTACTTC | CASSPQWTSGSEQYF
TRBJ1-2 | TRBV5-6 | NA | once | TGTGCCAGCAGCTTTGGGGAAAATGGCTACACCTTC | CASSFGENGYTF
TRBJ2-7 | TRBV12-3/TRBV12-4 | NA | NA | TGTGCCAGCACTACGACGGGGGAGCAGTACTTC | CASTTTGEQYF
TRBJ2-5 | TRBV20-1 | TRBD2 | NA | TGCAGTGCTCTAGCGGGACAAGAGACCCAGTACTTC | CSALAGQETQYF
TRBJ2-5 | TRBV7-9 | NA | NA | TGTGCCAGCAGCTTAGTCAGAGGACAAGAGACCCAGTACTTC | CASSLVRGQETQYF
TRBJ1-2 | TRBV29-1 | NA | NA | TGCAGCACCCTAGGGAGGGGAGGCTACACCTTC | CSTLGRGGYTF